The TCR beta chain under discussion was sequenced for a study of T cells in Graves' hyperthyroidism and ophthalmopathy. Study-wide findings and caveats: Most thyroid clonotypes with frequency above 0.001 were detected in blood.

Authors of the study amplified TCR beta CDR3 regions from RNA transcripts. Primed by the HTBI set, a first-round RT-PCR was run on the TCR CDR3. TCRdb used MiXCR to reprocess the multiplex PCR reads, holding one entry per CDR3 protein. The repertoire has hundreds of thousands of distinct CDR3 sequences, 19% of them found once; the top ten carry around 3.4%. This clonotype was recorded many times. Its antigen is unidentified. Germline lookup yields CDR1 GTSNPN and CDR2 SVGIG (reference sequence). V trimming: 0 bases; J trimming: 6 bases; junction bases outside the gene matches: 5. The CDR3 sequence is 13 residues long. Newly diagnosed hyperthyroidism patients aged 18 to 65 years had disease lasting under 2 months.

Specimen: blood. This chain joins TRBV30 and TRBJ2-7; TRBD1 matches 7 bases. The sequence derives from a woman younger than 35 with Graves' hyperthyroidism. CDR3 nucleotides: TGTGCCTGGAGTGTACAGGGGATGGGCGAGCAGTACTTC. Translation gives CAWSVQGMGEQYF.